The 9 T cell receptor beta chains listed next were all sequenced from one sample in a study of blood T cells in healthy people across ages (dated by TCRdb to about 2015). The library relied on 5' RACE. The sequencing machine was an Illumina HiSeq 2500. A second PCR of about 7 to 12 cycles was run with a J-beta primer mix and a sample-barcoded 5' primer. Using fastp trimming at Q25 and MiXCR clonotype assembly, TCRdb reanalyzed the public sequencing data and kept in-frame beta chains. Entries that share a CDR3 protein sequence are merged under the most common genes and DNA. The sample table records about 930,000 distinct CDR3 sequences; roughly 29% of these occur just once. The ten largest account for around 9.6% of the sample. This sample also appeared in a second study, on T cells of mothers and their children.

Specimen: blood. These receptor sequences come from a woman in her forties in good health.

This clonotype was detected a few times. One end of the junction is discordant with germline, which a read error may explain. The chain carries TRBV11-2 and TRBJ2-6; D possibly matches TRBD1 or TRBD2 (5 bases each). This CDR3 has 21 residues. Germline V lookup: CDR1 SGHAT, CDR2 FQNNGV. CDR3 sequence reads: CASSFRAIADGMYTGANVRTF. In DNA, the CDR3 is TGTGCCAGCAGCTTTCGGGCCATTGCGGACGGAATGTATACCGGGGCCAACGTCCGGACTTTC.

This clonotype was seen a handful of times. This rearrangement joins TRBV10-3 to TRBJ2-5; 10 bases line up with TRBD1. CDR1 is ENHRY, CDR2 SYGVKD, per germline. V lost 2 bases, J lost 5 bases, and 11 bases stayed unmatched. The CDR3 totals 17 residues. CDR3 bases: TGTGCCATCAGTGAGATCCCGACGGGACAGGGGTCGGAGACCCAGTACTTC. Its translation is CAISEIPTGQGSETQYF.

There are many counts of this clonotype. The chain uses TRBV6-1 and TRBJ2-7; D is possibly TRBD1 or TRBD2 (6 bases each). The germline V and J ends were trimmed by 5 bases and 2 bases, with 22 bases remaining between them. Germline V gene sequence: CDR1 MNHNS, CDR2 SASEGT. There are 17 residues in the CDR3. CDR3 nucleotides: TGTGCCAGCAGTCCCGCATGGGGAAGGGGGGTAACCTACGAGCAGTACTTC. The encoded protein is CASSPAWGRGVTYEQYF.

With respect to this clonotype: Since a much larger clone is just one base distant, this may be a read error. The CDR3 is CSARQGPQGTQYF. The CDR3 nucleotides read TGCAGTGCTAGGCAGGGGCCTCAAGGGACCCAGTACTTC. The chain combines TRBV20-1 with TRBJ2-7; a possible D gene is TRBD1 (6 bases). The J call may be in error: the DNA end matches TRBJ2-5 better. CDR3 length: 13 amino acids. Germline-derived CDR1 and CDR2 are DFQATT and SNEGSKA (reference sequence).

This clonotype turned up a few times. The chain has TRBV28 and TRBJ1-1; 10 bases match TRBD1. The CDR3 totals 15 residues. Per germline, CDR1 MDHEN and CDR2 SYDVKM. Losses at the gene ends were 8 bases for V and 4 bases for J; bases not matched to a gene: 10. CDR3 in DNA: TGTGCCAGCCCCCCGGGACAGGGGTTGGGCACTGAAGCTTTCTTT. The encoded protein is CASPPGQGLGTEAFF.

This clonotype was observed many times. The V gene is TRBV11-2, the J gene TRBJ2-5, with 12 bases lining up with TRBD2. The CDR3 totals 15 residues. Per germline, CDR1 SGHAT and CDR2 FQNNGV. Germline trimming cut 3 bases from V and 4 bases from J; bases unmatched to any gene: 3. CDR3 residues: CASSFGLAGRETQYF. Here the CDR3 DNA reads TGTGCCAGCAGCTTCGGACTAGCGGGGAGAGAGACCCAGTACTTC.

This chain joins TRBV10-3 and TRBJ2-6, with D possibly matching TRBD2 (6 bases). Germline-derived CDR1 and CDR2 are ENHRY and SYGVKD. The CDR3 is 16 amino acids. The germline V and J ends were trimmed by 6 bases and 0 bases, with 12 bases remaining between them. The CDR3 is CAISGDSSSGANVLTF. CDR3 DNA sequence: TGTGCCATCAGCGGGGACTCGTCCTCTGGGGCCAACGTCCTGACTTTC.

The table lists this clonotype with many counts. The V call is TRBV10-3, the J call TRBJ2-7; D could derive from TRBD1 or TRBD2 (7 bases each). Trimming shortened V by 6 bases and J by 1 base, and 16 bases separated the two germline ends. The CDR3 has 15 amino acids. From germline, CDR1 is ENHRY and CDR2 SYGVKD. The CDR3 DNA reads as TGTGCCATCAGCAACCGACAGGGAGGGTCCTACGAGCAGTACTTC. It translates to CAISNRQGGSYEQYF.

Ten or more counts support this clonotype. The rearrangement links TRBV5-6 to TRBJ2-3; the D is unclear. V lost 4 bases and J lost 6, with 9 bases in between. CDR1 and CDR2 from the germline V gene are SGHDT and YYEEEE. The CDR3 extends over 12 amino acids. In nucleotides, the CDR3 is TGTGCCAGCAGCCCCTCCCGGGATACGCAGTATTTT. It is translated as CASSPSRDTQYF.